Below, one TCR beta chain is given with its context. Its specificity is unknown. Germline CDR1 and CDR2: SGHTA and FQGTGA. The CDR3 is 16 amino acids. V was clipped by 4 bases and J by 10 bases; unmatched bases: 12. Clones were sequenced by immunoSEQ multiplex PCR, and TCRdb holds only the in-frame ones, with some missing. The repertoire includes around 80,000 clones, 80% to 95% of them detected once, and about 8% sits in the top ten. The sample belongs to a study of T cell responses to AZD1222 COVID-19 vaccine. Study-level points and caveats: In a largely white British group with more females than males, clonal diversity was possibly underestimated. Repertoires were obtained only post-peak T cell response.

Timing groups of about 4 and about 12 weeks for second doses were pooled. The source of this sequence is an adult who received the AZD1222 COVID-19 vaccine. The specimen was peripheral blood, collected 28 days after the second AZD1222 dose. The chain is built from TRBV7-3 and TRBJ2-1; 11 bases align to TRBD2. The DNA for the CDR3 is TGTGCCAGCAGCTCTCGGGGTAGCGGGAGGGCCTCGGAGCAGTTCTTC. It specifies CASSSRGSGRASEQFF.